These T cell receptor beta chains were read from a single sample in a study of shared clonotypes between healthy human individuals. The protocol was immunoSEQ multiplex PCR, while the TCRdb copy is restricted to in-frame clones and leaves out a portion. The sample lists roughly 2.2 million clones; 93% were seen once. The sequencing sample was made of naive CD4+ T cells from PBMCs. The source of these receptors is a man aged 18 to 29 in good health. Some clones in this sample may be carry-over from other donors' samples. Each CDR3 is given with its conserved first and last residue. A D gene is named only where the DNA matches it firmly. For some rows the clone size is stated as once, few or many, or as a class when expanded; others skip it.

V: TRBV6-1
size: .
D: TRBD1
J: TRBJ2-4
CDR3: CASSEVRTGLTPKNIQYF
DNA: TGTGCCAGCAGTGAAGTGCGGACAGGATTGACCCCCAAAAACATTCAGTACTTC

V: TRBV18
size: .
D: .
J: TRBJ2-3
CDR3: CASSRTDTQYF
DNA: TGTGCCAGCTCACGGACAGATACGCAGTATTTT

V: TRBV5-1
size: .
D: TRBD2
J: TRBJ2-3
CDR3: CASANSGRGADTQYF
DNA: TGCGCCAGCGCCAATAGCGGGAGAGGCGCAGATACGCAGTATTTT

V: TRBV9
size: .
D: TRBD2
J: TRBJ2-1
CDR3: CASSHPHSGIHEQFF
DNA: TGTGCCAGCAGCCACCCCCATAGCGGGATTCATGAGCAGTTCTTC

V: TRBV5-1
size: .
D: .
J: TRBJ1-1
CDR3: CASSPQGYTEAFF
DNA: TGCGCCAGCAGCCCCCAGGGGTACACTGAAGCTTTCTTT

V: TRBV9
size: .
D: .
J: TRBJ2-7
CDR3: CASSVNPMGDRNEQYF
DNA: TGTGCCAGCAGCGTAAACCCCATGGGTGATCGGAACGAGCAGTACTTC

V: TRBV19
size: once
D: TRBD2
J: TRBJ2-1
CDR3: CANWTSGISYNEQFF
DNA: TGTGCCAATTGGACTAGCGGGATTTCCTACAATGAGCAGTTCTTC

V: TRBV7-3
size: .
D: TRBD1
J: TRBJ2-5
CDR3: CASSFDRGETQYF
DNA: TGTGCCAGCAGCTTCGACAGGGGAGAGACCCAGTACTTC

V: TRBV28
size: .
D: .
J: TRBJ2-4
CDR3: CASSGASPAGIQYF
DNA: TGTGCCAGCAGTGGTGCTTCGCCGGCTGGCATTCAGTACTTC

V: TRBV10-3
size: once
D: TRBD1
J: TRBJ2-3
CDR3: CAISDGQGAPDTQYF
DNA: TGTGCCATCAGTGACGGACAGGGGGCACCAGATACGCAGTATTTT

V: TRBV9
size: .
D: TRBD1
J: TRBJ1-2
CDR3: CASSVVGGSGYTF
DNA: TGTGCCAGCAGCGTAGTAGGGGGCAGCGGCTACACCTTC

V: TRBV7-3
size: .
D: .
J: TRBJ2-3
CDR3: CASSLTATTDTQYF
DNA: TGTGCCAGCAGCTTAACGGCAACCACAGATACGCAGTATTTT

V: TRBV25-1
size: .
D: TRBD2
J: TRBJ2-5
CDR3: CASSLSGGGETQYF
DNA: TGTGCCAGCAGTTTGAGCGGGGGCGGGGAGACCCAGTACTTC

V: TRBV10-3
size: .
D: .
J: TRBJ1-1
CDR3: CAISPQGTEAFF
DNA: TGTGCCATCAGTCCCCAGGGGACTGAAGCTTTCTTT

V: TRBV5-1
size: .
D: .
J: TRBJ1-1
CDR3: CASSFAGTDTEAFF
DNA: TGCGCCAGCAGCTTCGCAGGGACCGACACTGAAGCTTTCTTT

V: TRBV5-1
size: .
D: .
J: TRBJ2-7
CDR3: CASCSAPLDEQYF
DNA: TGCGCCAGCTGCAGCGCTCCTCTCGACGAGCAGTACTTC

V: TRBV5-4
size: .
D: .
J: TRBJ2-7
CDR3: CASSTGQNEQYF
DNA: TGTGCCAGCAGCACCGGACAGAACGAGCAGTACTTC

V: TRBV6-5
size: .
D: .
J: TRBJ1-2
CDR3: CASSYSIVGGYGYTF
DNA: TGTGCCAGCAGTTACTCGATTGTGGGTGGTTATGGCTACACCTTC

V: TRBV29-1
size: .
D: .
J: TRBJ2-3
CDR3: CSVVRDTDTQYF
DNA: TGCAGCGTTGTTAGGGACACAGATACGCAGTATTTT

V: TRBV5-4
size: .
D: .
J: TRBJ2-1
CDR3: CASSLGWEVPRNEQFF
DNA: TGTGCCAGCAGCTTAGGGTGGGAGGTGCCCCGGAATGAGCAGTTCTTC

V: TRBV29-1
size: .
D: TRBD1
J: TRBJ2-1
CDR3: CSVTDRGRSSYNEQFF
DNA: TGCAGCGTGACAGACAGGGGGAGGAGCTCCTACAATGAGCAGTTCTTC

V: TRBV6-6
size: .
D: .
J: TRBJ2-7
CDR3: CASRAGQRYEQYF
DNA: TGTGCCAGCAGAGCTGGACAGCGCTACGAGCAGTACTTC

V: TRBV6-1
size: .
D: .
J: TRBJ1-1
CDR3: CASSERSLPANTEAFF
DNA: TGTGCCAGCAGTGAACGGTCACTTCCGGCGAACACTGAAGCTTTCTTT